The clone carrying this T cell receptor (beta chain) was seen ten or more times. Its specificity is unknown. This sample stems from a study of identical twins. Study findings and constraints: There is a chance that invariant MAIT and iNKT cells partially muddied zero-insertion analyses. Not following the same donors, the study drew its conclusions from cross-sectional statistical analysis. An excess of low generation probability was shown by twin-shared out-of-frame alpha sequences.

Template switching introduced a universal primer site, and the cDNA bore unique molecular identifiers. MiXCR, applied by TCRdb to the 5' RACE reads, yields one record per CDR3 protein. The sample yields a few hundred thousand distinct CDR3 sequences, approximately 8.7% seen once. CDR3 length: 16 amino acids. CDR1 and CDR2 (germline): SNHLY, FYNNEI. V was cut by 6 bases and J by 2 bases, with 19 bases left in between. Specimen: naive T cells sorted from blood. The rearrangement links TRBV2 to TRBJ2-5; possibly TRBD1 for D (6 bases). This sequence was found in a woman between 45 and 65 years old in good health. The CDR3 region has the DNA TGTGCCAGCAGGAGGGGGTTTACTAGTCCACAAGAGACCCAGTACTTC. Translated, it gives CASRRGFTSPQETQYF. Full variable domain (remainder filled in from reference TRBV2 and TRBJ2-5): EPEVTQTPSHQVTQMGQEVILRCVPISNHLYFYWYRQILGQKVEFLVSFYNNEISEKSEIFDDQFSVERPDGSNFTLKIRSTKLEDSAMYFCASRRGFTSPQETQYFGPGTRLLVL.